One sample yielded the 25 T cell receptor beta chains listed below, sequenced in a study of cytotoxic CD8 clonotypes in ibrutinib-treated CLL. Produced via immunoSEQ multiplex PCR; TCRdb's table is partial and in-frame only. The data contain about 300,000 clones, approximately 76% of them seen just once; the ten biggest clones take up about 5.3%. The sequencing used PBMCs, collected at disease progression, from a patient treated with ibrutinib. All receptors derive from a human donor with chronic lymphocytic leukemia.

The gene calls are TRBV10-3 and TRBJ2-3, with D tentatively TRBD1 or TRBD2 (5 bases each). The CDR3 totals 16 residues. V lost 5 bases and J lost 2, with 17 bases in between. CDR1 is ENHRY and CDR2 is SYGVKD in the germline V gene. The CDR3 sequence is CAISPYYGAATDTQYF. Here the CDR3 DNA reads TGTGCCATCAGTCCGTACTACGGGGCCGCCACAGATACGCAGTATTTT.

The chain carries TRBV25-1 and TRBJ2-1; 8 nucleotides agree with TRBD1. The CDR3 has 16 amino acids. Germline V lookup: CDR1 MGHDK, CDR2 SYGVNS. Trimming at V came to 0 bases and at J to 8 bases, leaving 9 bases not matched to a gene. The CDR3 DNA follows: TGTGCCAGCAGTGAATACCGGGACAGGTGGGGGGATGAGCAGTTCTTC. Translated: CASSEYRDRWGDEQFF.

The V and J genes are TRBV5-5 and TRBJ2-1; 8 bases agree with TRBD2. The trim removed 0 bases at V and 4 bases at J, leaving 6 bases unmatched. CDR1 is SGHKS, CDR2 YYEKEE, per germline (reference sequence). The CDR3 extends over 16 amino acids. The CDR3 DNA follows: TGTGCCAGCAGCTTGGCCGTTAGCGGGAAATACAATGAGCAGTTCTTC. Protein sequence: CASSLAVSGKYNEQFF.

The chain combines TRBV5-1 with TRBJ2-7; 9 bases fit TRBD2. V lost 6 bases, J lost 7 bases, and 11 bases stayed unmatched. The CDR3 totals 14 residues. CDR1 and CDR2 from the germline V gene are SGHRS and YFSETQ. The CDR3 here is CASKFSGGAREQYF. In DNA form, the CDR3 reads TGCGCCAGCAAGTTTAGCGGGGGCGCGAGGGAGCAGTACTTC.

This clone was found a few times. V is TRBV18 and J is TRBJ2-3; a weak D match, TRBD2 (5 bases). This CDR3 is built from 16 residues. Trimming stripped 3 bases from V and 2 bases from J, with 15 bases between. Germline values: CDR1 KGHSH, CDR2 LQKENI. The CDR3 DNA follows: TGTGCCAGCTCACCCTATCAAACTAGTTACACAGATACGCAGTATTTT. It is translated as CASSPYQTSYTDTQYF.

This clone was found once. Other nucleotide sequences from this sample produce the same CDR3. The rearrangement uses TRBV6-1 and TRBJ2-7; weak D call: TRBD1 (6 bases). Trimming took 7 bases from V and 4 from J, leaving 14 bases between them. The CDR3 has 13 residues. Germline lookup yields CDR1 MNHNS and CDR2 SASEGT. CDR3 in DNA: TGTGCCAGCAATGGGGGACAAGCTTACGAGCAGTACTTC. Translated: CASNGGQAYEQYF.

The table lists this clone with a few counts. The V gene is TRBV12-5, the J gene TRBJ1-6; a possible D gene is TRBD1 (5 bases). The V end was cut by 0 bases, the J end by 10 bases, with 13 bases between. Germline-derived CDR1 and CDR2 are LGHNT and FRNRAP. The CDR3 is 15 amino acids. CDR3 sequence (DNA): TGTGCTAGTGGTTTGGTAGGGCAGGGAACCTCACCCCTCCACTTT. Encoded protein: CASGLVGQGTSPLHF.

The chain recombines TRBV5-4 with TRBJ1-2; TRBD1 might be the D (6 bases). Germline V gives CDR1 SGHNT, CDR2 YYREEE (reference sequence). The CDR3 is 16 residues long. V lost 0 bases, J lost 5 bases, and 17 bases lay in between. The CDR3 sequence is CASSLVLRGFRYGYTF. The CDR3 nucleotides read TGTGCCAGCAGCTTGGTACTTAGGGGGTTTAGGTATGGCTACACCTTC.

The genes are TRBV10-3 and TRBJ2-1; D remains ambiguous. Trimming left V 6 bases short and J 3 bases short, with 12 bases between. CDR3 length equals 14 residues. Germline V gene lookup returns CDR1 ENHRY and CDR2 SYGVKD. The CDR3 DNA is TGTGCCATCAGCGTCGACTTACGCTACAATGAGCAGTTCTTC. Translated, it gives CAISVDLRYNEQFF.

The chain couples TRBV28 to TRBJ1-2, with a tentative D call TRBD1 (6 bases). V lost 4 bases and J lost 4, with 10 bases in between. Germline-derived CDR1 and CDR2 are MDHEN and SYDVKM. The CDR3 contains 13 residues. CDR3 amino acids: CASSWEQGYGYTF. In nucleotides, the CDR3 is TGTGCCAGCAGTTGGGAACAGGGCTATGGCTACACCTTC.

This clone was seen a single time. The rearrangement uses TRBV18 and TRBJ2-7, with unresolved D. The CDR3 length is 14 residues. Germline CDR1 reads KGHSH; CDR2 reads LQKENI. The germline V and J ends were trimmed by 3 bases and 2 bases, with 11 bases remaining between them. CDR3 sequence: CASSPPGIPYEQYF. Here the CDR3 DNA reads TGTGCCAGCTCACCGCCAGGAATCCCCTACGAGCAGTACTTC.

This chain joins TRBV29-1 and TRBJ2-3; 7 bases line up with TRBD2. This CDR3 spans 14 amino acids. V trimming: 3 bases; J trimming: 6 bases; junction bases outside the gene matches: 9. In germline, CDR1 is SQVTM, CDR2 ANQGSEA. The CDR3 sequence: CSVDGGSRTDTQYF. The CDR3 coding sequence is TGCAGCGTTGATGGCGGGAGTCGAACTGATACGCAGTATTTT.

CDR3 coding DNA: TGTGCCAGCAGTTCCGCCCCCTCGGGGTTGTACTTC. The encoded protein is CASSSAPSGLYF. V gene TRBV28 combines with J gene TRBJ2-4, with D possibly TRBD2 on 5 matching bases. Germline CDR1 reads MDHEN; CDR2 reads SYDVKM. V was shortened by 4 bases and J by 15 bases, with 16 bases between the two germline ends. CDR3 length: 12 residues.

This chain uses TRBV6-1 with TRBJ1-2; no clear D. CDR1 is MNHNS and CDR2 is SASEGT in the germline V gene. The CDR3 is 11 residues long. V was shortened by 3 bases and J by 4 bases, with 3 bases between the two germline ends. CDR3 amino acids: CASSDSYGYTF. The CDR3 DNA follows: TGTGCCAGCAGTGACAGCTATGGCTACACCTTC.

J is TRBJ2-7 and V is TRBV5-1; tentatively, D is TRBD1 (6 bases). Germline V gene data show CDR1 as SGHRS and CDR2 as YFSETQ. The V gene lost 0 bases and the J gene lost 3 bases, with 16 bases spanning the gap. The CDR3 consists of 16 residues. The CDR3 DNA sequence: TGCGCCAGCAGCTTGGGGACAGTGCCCAAGGACTACGAGCAGTACTTC. This encodes CASSLGTVPKDYEQYF.

The table lists this clone with a few counts. The chain carries TRBV7-8 and TRBJ2-5, with D hard to call. The germline V and J ends were trimmed by 0 bases and 4 bases, with 6 bases remaining between them. CDR1 is SGHVS and CDR2 is FQNEAQ in the germline V gene. The CDR3 loop spans 13 amino acids. CDR3 loop: CASSLARLETQYF. CDR3 nucleotides: TGTGCCAGCAGCTTAGCGCGTTTAGAGACCCAGTACTTC.

The gene calls are TRBV5-1 and TRBJ2-7; TRBD1 matches 12 bases. Germline V gene sequence: CDR1 SGHRS, CDR2 YFSETQ. J gave up 6 bases and V 0 bases, and 7 bases lay outside the gene matches. The CDR3 consists of 16 residues. CDR3 amino acids: CASSLVMGQGAGEQYF. The CDR3 coding sequence is TGCGCCAGCAGCTTGGTGATGGGACAGGGGGCGGGCGAGCAGTACTTC.

The chain has TRBV9 and TRBJ1-1; D possibly corresponds to TRBD1 (5 bases). The V gene's germline CDR1 is SGDLS and CDR2 YYNGEE. Trimming took 4 bases from V and 5 from J, leaving 15 bases between them. This CDR3 spans 14 amino acids. The CDR3 loop reads CASSPWGGETEAFF. Written as DNA, the CDR3 is TGTGCCAGCAGCCCCTGGGGAGGGGAAACTGAAGCTTTCTTT.

The chain recombines TRBV2 with TRBJ2-2, with D hard to call. Germline V gene sequence: CDR1 SNHLY, CDR2 FYNNEI. This CDR3 is 15 amino acids long. The V end was cut by 7 bases, the J end by 3 bases, with 15 bases between. CDR3 residues: CASKNTAGDTGELFF. CDR3 DNA: TGTGCCAGCAAAAATACGGCAGGAGACACCGGGGAGCTGTTTTTT.

This chain uses TRBV11-2 with TRBJ2-7; 11 nucleotides align to TRBD2. V lost 0 bases to trimming and J lost 2 bases; unmatched junction nucleotides: 12. CDR1 is SGHAT, CDR2 FQNNGV, per germline. This CDR3 contains 19 residues. The CDR3 spells CASSLEVSSGRTKPYEQYF. Here the CDR3 DNA reads TGTGCCAGCAGCTTAGAGGTTTCTAGCGGGAGGACCAAGCCCTACGAGCAGTACTTC. The complete variable domain, with remaining parts taken from reference TRBV11-2 and TRBJ2-7, reads EAGVAQSPRYKIIEKRQSVAFWCNPISGHATLYWYQQILGQGPKLLIQFQNNGVVDDSQLPKDRFSAERLKGVDSTLKIQPAKLEDSAVYLCASSLEVSSGRTKPYEQYFGPGTRLTVT.

The genes are TRBV11-2 and TRBJ1-2; possibly TRBD1 for D (5 bases). Trimming left V 0 bases short and J 4 bases short, with 15 bases between. CDR1 is SGHAT, CDR2 FQNNGV, per germline. The length of the CDR3 is 16 residues. The CDR3 region is CASSLDPAIRGYGYTF. The CDR3 DNA follows: TGTGCCAGCAGCTTAGATCCCGCCATAAGGGGCTATGGCTACACCTTC.

The rearrangement joins TRBV4-3 to TRBJ2-2, with D possibly being TRBD2 (5 bases). Germline V gives CDR1 LGHNA, CDR2 YSLEER. With 2 bases removed from V and 4 bases from J, the gap between germline ends came to 14 bases. The CDR3 is 16 residues long. The CDR3 loop is CASSQSPSGVTGELFF. CDR3 DNA: TGCGCCAGCAGCCAATCCCCCTCCGGGGTCACCGGGGAGCTGTTTTTT.

The chain couples TRBV7-3 to TRBJ2-1; TRBD2 matches 7 bases. From germline, CDR1 is SGHTA and CDR2 FQGTGA. V was clipped by 4 bases and J by 6 bases; unmatched bases: 9. The CDR3 loop spans 15 amino acids. The CDR3 protein is CASSSQRGTRNEQFF. The CDR3 coding sequence is TGTGCCAGCAGCTCCCAGCGGGGTACGCGCAATGAGCAGTTCTTC.

This chain uses TRBV29-1 with TRBJ1-2, with TRBD1 matching 8 bases. CDR1 is SQVTM, CDR2 ANQGSEA, per germline. This CDR3 comprises 11 residues. J gave up 7 bases and V 5 bases, and 3 bases lay outside the gene matches. DNA for the CDR3: TGCAGCGTTCCGGACAGGGTTGGCTACACCTTC. Protein sequence: CSVPDRVGYTF.

The chain combines TRBV7-2 with TRBJ2-3, with TRBD2 matching 10 bases. The CDR3 length is 16 residues. V trimming: 5 bases; J trimming: 1 base; junction bases outside the gene matches: 6. Germline V gene data show CDR1 as SGHTA and CDR2 as FQGNSA. The DNA of the CDR3 is TGTGCCAGCAGCCTCGCCGGGACTAGCGGCACAGATACGCAGTATTTT. Encoded protein: CASSLAGTSGTDTQYF.